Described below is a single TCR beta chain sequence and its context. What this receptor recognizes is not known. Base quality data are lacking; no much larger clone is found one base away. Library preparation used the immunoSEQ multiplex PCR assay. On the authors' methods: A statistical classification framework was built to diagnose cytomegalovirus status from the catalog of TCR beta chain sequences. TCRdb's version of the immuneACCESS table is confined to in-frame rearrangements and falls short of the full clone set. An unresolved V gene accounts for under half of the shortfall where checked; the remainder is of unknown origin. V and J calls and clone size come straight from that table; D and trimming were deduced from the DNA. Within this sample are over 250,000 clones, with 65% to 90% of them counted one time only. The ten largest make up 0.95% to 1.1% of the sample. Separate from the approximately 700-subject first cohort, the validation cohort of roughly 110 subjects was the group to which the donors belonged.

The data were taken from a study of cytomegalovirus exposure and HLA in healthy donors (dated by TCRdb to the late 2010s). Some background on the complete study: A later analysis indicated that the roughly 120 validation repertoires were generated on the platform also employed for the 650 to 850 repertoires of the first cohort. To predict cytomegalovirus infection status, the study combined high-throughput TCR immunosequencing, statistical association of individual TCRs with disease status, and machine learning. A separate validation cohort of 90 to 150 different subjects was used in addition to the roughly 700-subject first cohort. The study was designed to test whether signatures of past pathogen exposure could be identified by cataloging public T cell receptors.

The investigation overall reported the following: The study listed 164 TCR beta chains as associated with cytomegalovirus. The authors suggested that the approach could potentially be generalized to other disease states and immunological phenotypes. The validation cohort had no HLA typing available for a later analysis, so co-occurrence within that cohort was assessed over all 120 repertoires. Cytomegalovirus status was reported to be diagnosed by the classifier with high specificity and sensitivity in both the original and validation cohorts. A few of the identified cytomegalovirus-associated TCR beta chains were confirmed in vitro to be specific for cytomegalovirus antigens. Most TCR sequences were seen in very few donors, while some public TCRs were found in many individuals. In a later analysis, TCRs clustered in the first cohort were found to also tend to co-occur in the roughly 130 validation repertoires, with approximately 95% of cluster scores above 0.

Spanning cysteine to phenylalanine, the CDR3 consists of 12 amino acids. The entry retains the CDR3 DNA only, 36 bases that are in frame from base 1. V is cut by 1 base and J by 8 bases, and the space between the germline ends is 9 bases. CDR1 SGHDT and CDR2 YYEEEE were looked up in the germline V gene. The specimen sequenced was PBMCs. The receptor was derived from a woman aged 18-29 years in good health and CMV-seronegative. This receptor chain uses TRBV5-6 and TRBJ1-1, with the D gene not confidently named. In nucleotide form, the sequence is TGTGCCAGCAGCTTGATGGAGATCGAAGCTTTCTTT. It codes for CASSLMEIEAFF.